This paragraph covers one T cell receptor (beta chain) sequence. Per the germline V gene, CDR1 is MNHEY and CDR2 is SMNVEV (reference sequence). The length of the CDR3 is 15 residues. V shed 7 bases and J 5 bases; nucleotides not matched to a gene: 11. Only in-frame clones appear in the TCRdb table, and some are missing; sequencing was by immunoSEQ multiplex PCR. The sample includes about 37,000 clones, over 70% of them seen just once. The data are from a study of blood T cell repertoires in COVID-19. The sequence was collected from a man between 65 and 85 years old with COVID-19, enrolled during active disease. The sequencing sample was made of peripheral blood. V and J are TRBV27 and TRBJ2-1; 7 bases fit TRBD1. The chain's CDR3 is CASTRTGASHNEQFF. In DNA form, the CDR3 reads TGTGCCAGCACCCGAACAGGGGCTTCCCACAATGAGCAGTTCTTC.